This T cell receptor (beta chain) derives from a study of response to subunit inactivated influenza vaccine. Regarding the study as a whole: It was suggested by the authors that few new T cells are recruited by each seasonal influenza vaccination.

TCRdb itself ran the RT-PCR reads through MiXCR, one entry per CDR3 protein. The sample yields hundreds of thousands of distinct CDR3 sequences, about 7.6% seen once. This clonotype occurred a few times. Antigen unknown. The material was PBMCs from blood, obtained 23 months after vaccination. The TCR originated in a man between 45 and 75 years old who received an inactivated influenza vaccine.

This chain's CDR3 is CASSRAMAGYGAEAFF. CDR3 nucleotides: TGCGCCAGCAGCCGGGCCATGGCAGGGTACGGCGCTGAAGCTTTCTTT. The V call is TRBV4-3, the J call TRBJ1-1; D perhaps matches TRBD1 (5 bases). The CDR3 has 16 residues. The V gene's germline CDR1 is LGHNA and CDR2 YSLEER. Trimming took 4 bases from V and 6 from J, leaving 21 bases between them.